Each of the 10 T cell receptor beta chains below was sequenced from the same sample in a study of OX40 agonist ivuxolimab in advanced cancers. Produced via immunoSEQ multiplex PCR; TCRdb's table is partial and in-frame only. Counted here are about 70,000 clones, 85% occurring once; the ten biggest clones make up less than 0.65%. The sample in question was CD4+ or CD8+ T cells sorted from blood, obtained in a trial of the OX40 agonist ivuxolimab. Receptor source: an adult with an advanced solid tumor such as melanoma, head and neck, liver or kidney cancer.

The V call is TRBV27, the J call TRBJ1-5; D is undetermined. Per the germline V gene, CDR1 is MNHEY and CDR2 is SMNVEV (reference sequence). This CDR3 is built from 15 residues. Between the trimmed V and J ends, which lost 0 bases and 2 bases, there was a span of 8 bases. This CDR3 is CASSLSGRGNQPQHF. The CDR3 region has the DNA TGTGCCAGCAGTTTATCGGGAAGGGGCAATCAGCCCCAGCATTTT.

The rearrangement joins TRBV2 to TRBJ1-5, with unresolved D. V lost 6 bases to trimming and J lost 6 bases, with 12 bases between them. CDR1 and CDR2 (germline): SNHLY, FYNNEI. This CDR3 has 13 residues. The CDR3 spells CASSSGVSQPQHF. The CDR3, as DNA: TGTGCCAGCAGCTCGGGCGTCTCTCAGCCCCAGCATTTT.

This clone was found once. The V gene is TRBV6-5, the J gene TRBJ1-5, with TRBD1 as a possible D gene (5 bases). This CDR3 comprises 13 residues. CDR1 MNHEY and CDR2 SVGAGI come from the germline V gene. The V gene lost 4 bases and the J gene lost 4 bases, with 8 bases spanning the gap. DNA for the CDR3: TGTGCCAGCAGTTGGGACGGTAATCAGCCCCAGCATTTT. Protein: CASSWDGNQPQHF.

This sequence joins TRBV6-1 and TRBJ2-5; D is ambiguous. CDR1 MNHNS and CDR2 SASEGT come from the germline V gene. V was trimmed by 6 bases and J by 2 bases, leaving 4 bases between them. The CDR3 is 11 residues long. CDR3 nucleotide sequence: TGTGCCAGCAGGGCTCAAGAGACCCAGTACTTC. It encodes CASRAQETQYF.

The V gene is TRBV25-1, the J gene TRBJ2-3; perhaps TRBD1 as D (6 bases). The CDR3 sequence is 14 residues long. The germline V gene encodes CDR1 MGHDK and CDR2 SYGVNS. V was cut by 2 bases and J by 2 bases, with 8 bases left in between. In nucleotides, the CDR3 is TGTGCCAGCAGTGAAGGACAGTTCACAGATACGCAGTATTTT. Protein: CASSEGQFTDTQYF.

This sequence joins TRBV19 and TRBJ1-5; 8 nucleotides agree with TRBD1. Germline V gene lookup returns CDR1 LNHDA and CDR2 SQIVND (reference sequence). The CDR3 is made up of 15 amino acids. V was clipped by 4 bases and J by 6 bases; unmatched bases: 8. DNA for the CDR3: TGTGCCAGTAGTAAGCAGGGGGCGCTTGGTCAGCCCCAGCATTTT. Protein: CASSKQGALGQPQHF.

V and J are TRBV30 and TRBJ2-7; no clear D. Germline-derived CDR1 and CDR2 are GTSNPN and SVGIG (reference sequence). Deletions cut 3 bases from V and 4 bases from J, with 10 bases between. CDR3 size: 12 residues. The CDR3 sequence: CAWSMSGYEQYF. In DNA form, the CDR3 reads TGTGCCTGGAGCATGTCCGGTTACGAGCAGTACTTC.

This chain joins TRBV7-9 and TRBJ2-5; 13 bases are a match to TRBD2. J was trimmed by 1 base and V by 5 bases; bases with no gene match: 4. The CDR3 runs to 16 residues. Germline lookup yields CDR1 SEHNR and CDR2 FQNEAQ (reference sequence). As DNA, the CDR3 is TGTGCCAGCAGCATAGGGACTAGCGGGGTCCAAGAGACCCAGTACTTC. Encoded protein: CASSIGTSGVQETQYF.

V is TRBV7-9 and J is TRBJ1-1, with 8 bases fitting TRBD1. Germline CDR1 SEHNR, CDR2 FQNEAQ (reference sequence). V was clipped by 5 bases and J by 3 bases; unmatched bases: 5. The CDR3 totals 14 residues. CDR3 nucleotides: TGTGCCAGCAGCGCGCAGGGGGCTGACACTGAAGCTTTCTTT. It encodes CASSAQGADTEAFF. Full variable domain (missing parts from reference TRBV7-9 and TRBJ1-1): DTGVSQNPRHKITKRGQNVTFRCDPISEHNRLYWYRQTLGQGPEFLTYFQNEAQLEKSRLLSDRFSAERPKGSFSTLEIQRTEQGDSAMYLCASSAQGADTEAFFGQGTRLTVV.

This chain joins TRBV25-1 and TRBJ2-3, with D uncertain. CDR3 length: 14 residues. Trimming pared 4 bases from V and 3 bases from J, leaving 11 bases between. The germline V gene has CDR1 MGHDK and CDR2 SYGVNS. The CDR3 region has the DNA TGTGCCAGCAGTGCTGAACTTTTGACAGATACGCAGTATTTT. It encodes CASSAELLTDTQYF.